The 7 T cell receptor beta chains below come from one sample, sequenced in a study of CD4+ T cells in melanoma. The assay was immunoSEQ multiplex PCR, and TCRdb's table has in-frame clones only and misses some. Of 13,000 or so clones in the sample, over 60% were seen once. Sequenced sample: cells from a culture (not recorded whether cultured in vitro). Every receptor here comes from a human donor with melanoma.

This chain links TRBV14 with TRBJ2-7, with D hard to call. CDR3 size: 14 residues. From germline, CDR1 is SGHDN and CDR2 FVKESK. V was cut by 1 base and J by 6 bases, with 13 bases left in between. The CDR3, as DNA: TGTGCCAGCAGCCAAGCACTGCTAACGGGCGAGCAGTACTTC. It encodes CASSQALLTGEQYF.

The chain is built from TRBV27 and TRBJ1-6; D remains ambiguous. Germline V gene lookup returns CDR1 MNHEY and CDR2 SMNVEV (reference sequence). This CDR3 is 13 amino acids long. The germline V and J ends were trimmed by 6 bases and 2 bases, with 5 bases remaining between them. CDR3 nucleotide sequence: TGTGCCAGCAGGGAACCCTATAATTCACCCCTCCACTTT. It encodes CASREPYNSPLHF.

The J gene is TRBJ2-3, the V gene TRBV5-1, with 9 bases fitting TRBD2. Looked up from germline, CDR1 is SGHRS and CDR2 is YFSETQ. The CDR3 is made up of 14 amino acids. After removal of 4 bases from V and 5 bases from J, the junction contained 5 bases not matched to a gene. The CDR3 bases are TGCGCCAGCAGCCCAGTAGCGGGGGAAGATACGCAGTATTTT. Translation: CASSPVAGEDTQYF.

This clone was recorded only once. The V call is TRBV9, the J call TRBJ2-6, with D unclear. V lost 0 bases and J 0 bases, leaving 4 bases between the germline ends. Per the germline V gene, CDR1 is SGDLS and CDR2 is YYNGEE. This CDR3 has 15 amino acids. The CDR3 loop is CASSVGHSGANVLTF. Written as DNA, the CDR3 is TGTGCCAGCAGCGTAGGACACTCTGGGGCCAACGTCCTGACTTTC.

This chain joins TRBV2 and TRBJ1-2; D gene unclear. Trimming took off 6 bases at V and 5 bases at J, with 16 bases between the two ends. The germline CDR1 and CDR2 sequences are SNHLY and FYNNEI. CDR3 size: 14 residues. The CDR3 DNA reads as TGTGCCAGCAGGAAACAATCGCTACAATATGGCTACACCTTC. Translating it yields CASRKQSLQYGYTF.

The rearrangement joins TRBV11-2 to TRBJ1-4; TRBD1 matches at 8 bases. This CDR3 has 13 amino acids. V was pared by 2 bases and J by 8 bases, with 1 base of the junction left unmatched. The germline V gene encodes CDR1 SGHAT and CDR2 FQNNGV. The CDR3 DNA reads as TGTGCCAGCAGCTTAAGGACAGGGGAAAAACTGTTTTTT. This encodes CASSLRTGEKLFF.

This chain connects TRBV18 to TRBJ2-7, with D perhaps being TRBD1 or TRBD2 (6 bases each). V was cut by 2 bases and J by 0 bases, with 14 bases left in between. This CDR3 is 16 amino acids long. In germline, CDR1 is KGHSH, CDR2 LQKENI. CDR3 nucleotide sequence: TGTGCCAGCTCACCAGGTAACGGGGGCGCCTCCTACGAGCAGTACTTC. Its translation is CASSPGNGGASYEQYF.